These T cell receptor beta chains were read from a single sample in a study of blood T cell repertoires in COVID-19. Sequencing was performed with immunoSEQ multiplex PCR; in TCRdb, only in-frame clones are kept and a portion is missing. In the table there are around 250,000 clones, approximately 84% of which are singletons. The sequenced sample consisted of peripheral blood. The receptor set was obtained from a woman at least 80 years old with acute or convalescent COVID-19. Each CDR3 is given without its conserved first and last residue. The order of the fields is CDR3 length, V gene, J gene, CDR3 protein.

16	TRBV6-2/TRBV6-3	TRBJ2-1	ASSYQGTSGESYNEQF
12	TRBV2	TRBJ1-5	ASRDRVGVQPQH
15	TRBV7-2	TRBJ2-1	ASSLRQGRGSYNEQF
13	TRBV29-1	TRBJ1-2	SARGVGGLSYGYT
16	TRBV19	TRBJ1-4	ASSPGQGATWTNEKLF
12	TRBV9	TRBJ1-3	ASSAPGQGNTIY
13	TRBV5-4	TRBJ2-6	ASSLGGTGANVLT
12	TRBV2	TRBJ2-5	ASSWNRGKETQY
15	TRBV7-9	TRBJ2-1	ASSLGGSGGSYNEQF
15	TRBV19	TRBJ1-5	ASSIQRLGGVGQPQH
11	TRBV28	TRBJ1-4	ASSWTVNEKLF
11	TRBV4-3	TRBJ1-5	ASSQDSGQPQH
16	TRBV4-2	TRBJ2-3	ASSQNRAGTNPTDTQY
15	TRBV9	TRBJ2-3	ASSVESSGGASDTQY
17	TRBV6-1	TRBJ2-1	ASSELGGRTGGSYNEQF
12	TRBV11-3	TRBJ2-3	ASSLAHLGATQY
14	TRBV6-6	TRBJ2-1	ASTQLGSGRINEQF
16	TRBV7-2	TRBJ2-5	ASSLVRLAGTNQETQY
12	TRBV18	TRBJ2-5	ASSPSGRAETQY
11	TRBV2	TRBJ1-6	ASSESVNSPLH
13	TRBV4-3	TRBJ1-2	ASSQNRGAGYGYT
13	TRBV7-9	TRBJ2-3	ASRPSGSRTDTQY
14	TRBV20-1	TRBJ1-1	SASLPGQAINTEAF
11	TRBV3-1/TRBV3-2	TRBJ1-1	ASSRAYNTEAF
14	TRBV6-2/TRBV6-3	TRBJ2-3	ASSYRTSGFTDTQY
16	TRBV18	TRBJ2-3	ASSPQSPSGRITDTQY
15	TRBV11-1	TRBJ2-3	ASSSALRSGGTDTQY
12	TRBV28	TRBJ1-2	ASRQVGANYGYT
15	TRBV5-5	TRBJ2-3	ASSLAVFPGRTDTQY
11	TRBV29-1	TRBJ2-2	SVDRGNTGELF
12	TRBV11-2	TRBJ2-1	ASSLVGRVDEQF
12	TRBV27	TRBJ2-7	ASSFGGGPKEQY
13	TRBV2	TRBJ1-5	ASSKAEGKNQPQH
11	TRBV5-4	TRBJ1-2	ASSLTGFYGYT
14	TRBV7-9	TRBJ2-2	ASSPSSGRGTGELF
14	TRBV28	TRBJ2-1	ASSRTSGSYYNEQF
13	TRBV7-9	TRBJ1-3	ASSLVGRAGNTIY
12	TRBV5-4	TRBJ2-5	ASSLAGYQETQY
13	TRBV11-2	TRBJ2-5	ASSLRARGVETQY
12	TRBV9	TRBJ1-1	ASSVGRVNTEAF
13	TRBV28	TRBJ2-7	ASTDGTGGTSGAY
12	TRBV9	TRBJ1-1	ASSGGGLGTEAF
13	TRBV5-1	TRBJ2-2	ASSLEGGITGELF
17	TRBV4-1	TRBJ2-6	ASSQDKARAYSGANVLT
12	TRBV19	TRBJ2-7	ASSRAGGAYEQY
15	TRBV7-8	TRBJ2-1	ASSLRPGQEMRNEQF
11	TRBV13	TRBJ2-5	ASSLLGIETQY